This TCR beta chain was observed in a study of T cells in Graves' hyperthyroidism and ophthalmopathy. General study points: Ophthalmopathy and stable hyperthyroidism were separated by a 13 V-J model.

Stability of Graves' hyperthyroidism was defined as absent ophthalmopathy progression within 18 months. From RNA transcripts, TCR beta CDR3 regions were amplified. Primed by the HTBI set, a first-round RT-PCR was run on the TCR CDR3. TCRdb used MiXCR to reprocess the multiplex PCR reads, holding one entry per CDR3 protein. The sample gives approximately 590,000 distinct CDR3 sequences, 15% to 17% of which show up once; roughly 7.3% is in the top ten. This clonotype was counted many times. Its antigen remains unknown. V was pared by 6 bases and J by 1 base, with 15 bases between. This CDR3 comprises 15 residues.

The TCR comes from a woman aged 25 to 39 with Graves' hyperthyroidism. The sample was blood. V is TRBV12-3 or TRBV12-4 and J is TRBJ2-5; D unclear. CDR3 DNA: TGTGCCAGCAGCCACGGGCCAGCTTCCCAAGAGACCCAGTACTTC. This gives the protein CASSHGPASQETQYF.